This T cell receptor (beta chain) is drawn from a study of vaccination effects on CD4 cells after COVID-19. Study information: Every participant took two doses of the BNT162b2 or mRNA-1273 vaccine.

Within the ViraFEST assay, antigen-specific CD4+ T cells underwent expansion with viral peptide pools prior to sequencing. Scientists isolated CD4+ T cells after an approximately ten-day culture period ended. Prior SARS-CoV-2 infection was absent in the vaccine recipients, as shown by negative nucleocapsid antibodies. A density of fewer than 2.5 million PBMC per well was used; these cells were cultured with roughly 10 IU/ml IL-2 and roughly 9.2 ug/ml peptides. On day 3 and again on day 7, half the medium was replaced with IL-2 medium. Worth noting for this clone: The antigen is not known.

Assay used: immunoSEQ multiplex PCR; TCRdb lists only in-frame clones, some missing. The repertoire includes just under 65,000 clones, less than 80% of them detected once, and 3.7% sits in the top ten. CDR1 is SGHRS, CDR2 YFSETQ, per germline. V gave up 7 bases and J gave up 6 bases, with 13 bases separating them. The CDR3 length is 13 residues. The sequencing here drew on CD4+ T cells from PBMCs cultured with HCoV-OC43 spike peptides, taken before COVID-19 vaccination. Subset noted: HCoV-OC43 spike overlapping peptide pool stimulation. The TCR sequence derives from a human donor who received a COVID-19 vaccine. The V gene is TRBV5-1, the J gene TRBJ1-4; D possibly corresponds to TRBD1 (5 bases). CDR3 in amino acids: CASRPGGDEKLFF. The CDR3 region has the DNA TGCGCCAGCCGACCGGGGGGAGATGAAAAACTGTTTTTT.